Below, 32 T cell receptor beta chains from the same sample are listed, as sequenced in a study of cytomegalovirus exposure and HLA in healthy donors. Assay used: immunoSEQ multiplex PCR; TCRdb lists only in-frame clones, some missing. This table holds 120,000 or so clones, roughly 90% found once. Material for sequencing was PBMCs. The receptors stem from a woman between 18 and 30 years old in good health and CMV-seronegative.

This chain connects TRBV19 to TRBJ1-1, with 7 bases identical to TRBD1. V shed 7 bases, J shed 10 bases, and the junction held 15 bases outside the gene matches. The CDR3 is made up of 14 amino acids. The germline V gene encodes CDR1 LNHDA and CDR2 SQIVND (reference sequence). The chain's CDR3 is CASNKPGQVLGAFF. In DNA form, the CDR3 reads TGTGCCAGTAATAAACCCGGACAGGTCCTCGGAGCTTTCTTT.

The genes are TRBV5-4 and TRBJ1-1; D unresolved. This CDR3 has 16 amino acids. Germline CDR1 and CDR2: SGHNT and YYREEE (reference sequence). Trimming stripped 0 bases from V and 8 bases from J, with 20 bases between. The DNA for the CDR3 is TGTGCCAGCAGCTTGGCTGACGTTAGGAGTAACGGGGAAGCTTTCTTT. This sequence encodes CASSLADVRSNGEAFF.

The gene calls are TRBV6-6 and TRBJ2-2; 7 nucleotides match TRBD2. CDR1 is MNHNY, CDR2 SVGAGI, per germline (reference sequence). The CDR3 runs 14 residues. J gave up 6 bases and V 6 bases, and 7 bases lay outside the gene matches. CDR3 sequence: CASSRGGSAGELFF. The CDR3 region has the DNA TGTGCCAGCAGCCGCGGGGGAAGTGCCGGGGAGCTGTTTTTT.

The chain has TRBV30 and TRBJ2-2, with D possibly matching TRBD2 (5 bases). The V and J ends lost 0 bases and 15 bases respectively, with 14 bases between them. The CDR3 has 12 amino acids. Germline loops: CDR1 GTSNPN, CDR2 SVGIG (reference sequence). The CDR3 region is CAWSVGVGWMFF. CDR3 DNA sequence: TGTGCCTGGAGTGTCGGGGTCGGGTGGATGTTTTTT.

The sample holds one count of this clone. The identical CDR3 is also encoded by other nucleotide sequences in the sample. The chain uses TRBV2 and TRBJ1-4, with D tentatively TRBD1 (6 bases). From germline, CDR1 is SNHLY and CDR2 FYNNEI. This CDR3 comprises 13 residues. V lost 4 bases and J 5 bases, leaving 8 bases between the germline ends. CDR3 sequence (DNA): TGTGCCAGCAGTGGGGGGACAAATGAAAAACTGTTTTTT. This translates into CASSGGTNEKLFF.

The chain has TRBV15 and TRBJ1-2; 9 bases map to TRBD1. With V trimmed by 5 bases and J by 4 bases, 8 bases remained unmatched. Germline V CDR1 and CDR2: LNHNV, YYDKDF (reference sequence). The CDR3 consists of 15 residues. CDR3 residues: CATSARQGEGYGYTF. The DNA for the CDR3 is TGTGCCACCAGCGCCCGACAGGGGGAAGGCTATGGCTACACCTTC.

V usage is TRBV30 and J usage is TRBJ1-5; 8 bases are a match to TRBD1. The CDR3 length is 13 residues. J was trimmed by 4 bases and V by 5 bases; bases with no gene match: 4. Germline V gene lookup returns CDR1 GTSNPN and CDR2 SVGIG (reference sequence). The CDR3 DNA follows: TGTGCCTGGGCCGGGACAGGTAATCAGCCCCAGCATTTT. The encoded protein is CAWAGTGNQPQHF.

The chain combines TRBV9 with TRBJ2-3; perhaps TRBD2 as D (5 bases). The CDR3 spans 16 residues. Germline CDR1 reads SGDLS; CDR2 reads YYNGEE. The V end was cut by 0 bases, the J end by 6 bases, with 17 bases between. The CDR3 nucleotides read TGTGCCAGCAGCGTAGGTGAAGGCTGGCCGGGGGATACGCAGTATTTT. This sequence encodes CASSVGEGWPGDTQYF.

The chain has TRBV28 and TRBJ2-5; 13 nucleotides match TRBD2. The ends lost 4 bases at V and 7 bases at J; junction bases unmatched: 6. Germline-derived CDR1 and CDR2 are MDHEN and SYDVKM. This CDR3 spans 15 amino acids. CDR3 amino acids: CASSYGLAGDGTQYF. The DNA of the CDR3 is TGTGCCAGCAGTTACGGACTAGCGGGGGACGGGACCCAGTACTTC. Full variable domain (outside the CDR3, taken from reference TRBV28 and TRBJ2-5): DVKVTQSSRYLVKRTGEKVFLECVQDMDHENMFWYRQDPGLGLRLIYFSYDVKMKEKGDIPEGYSVSREKKERFSLILESASTNQTSMYLCASSYGLAGDGTQYFGPGTRLLVL.

The chain joins TRBV6-6 to TRBJ1-2; D gene unclear. V was clipped by 2 bases and J by 4 bases, with 11 bases between them. The germline CDR1 and CDR2 sequences are MNHNY and SVGAGI (reference sequence). This CDR3 is 14 amino acids long. DNA of the CDR3: TGTGCCAGCAGTTACGAGGGATTAGGCTATGGCTACACCTTC. Protein product: CASSYEGLGYGYTF.

This chain connects TRBV4-2 to TRBJ2-5; D is undetermined. Deletions cut 0 bases from V and 4 bases from J, with 12 bases between. The CDR3 has 15 amino acids. CDR1 and CDR2 (germline): LGHNA, YNFKEQ. Here the CDR3 DNA reads TGTGCCAGCAGCCAAGATCATGGTAGCCGAGAGACCCAGTACTTC. It codes for CASSQDHGSRETQYF.

The chain is built from TRBV7-9 and TRBJ2-7; 9 bases match TRBD1. Germline trimming cut 1 base from V and 1 base from J; bases unmatched to any gene: 2. This CDR3 is built from 15 residues. In germline, CDR1 is SEHNR, CDR2 FQNEAQ (reference sequence). The CDR3 loop is CASSLDRGHSYEQYF. The CDR3 DNA reads TGTGCCAGCAGCTTAGACAGGGGGCATTCCTACGAGCAGTACTTC.

The chain employs TRBV6-6 and TRBJ1-1; 8 nucleotides agree with TRBD1. Germline V gives CDR1 MNHNY, CDR2 SVGAGI (reference sequence). The CDR3 sequence is 15 residues long. J lost 1 base, V lost 2 bases, and 3 bases had no gene match. Here the CDR3 DNA reads TGTGCCAGCAGTTACGGAGGACAGGGGAACACTGAAGCTTTCTTT. As protein: CASSYGGQGNTEAFF.

This clone was detected once. The CDR3 nucleotides read TGTGCCTATACAAGGCTCCTTGGAGCCCACACTGAAGCTTTCTTT. Its protein is CAYTRLLGAHTEAFF. The chain carries TRBV30 and TRBJ1-1; D unclear. V lost 7 bases and J 3 bases, leaving 21 bases between the germline ends. CDR1 and CDR2 (germline): GTSNPN, SVGIG (reference sequence). This CDR3 spans 15 amino acids.

J is TRBJ1-1 and V is TRBV5-1, with TRBD1 matching over 8 bases. The CDR3 sequence is 15 residues long. Trimming took 2 bases from V and 1 from J; bases not matched to a gene: 4. Per the germline V gene, CDR1 is SGHRS and CDR2 is YFSETQ. As DNA, the CDR3 is TGCGCCAGCAGCTTCATCGGACAGGGGAACACTGAAGCTTTCTTT. Translating it yields CASSFIGQGNTEAFF. Variable domain in full (rest from reference TRBV5-1 and TRBJ1-1): KAGVTQTPRYLIKTRGQQVTLSCSPISGHRSVSWYQQTPGQGLQFLFEYFSETQRNKGNFPGRFSGRQFSNSRSEMNVSTLELGDSALYLCASSFIGQGNTEAFFGQGTRLTVV.

This sequence joins TRBV27 and TRBJ2-5, with TRBD1 matching 7 bases. V shed 5 bases, J shed 0 bases, and the junction held 9 bases outside the gene matches. Germline V CDR1 and CDR2: MNHEY, SMNVEV (reference sequence). CDR3 length: 16 residues. The CDR3 is CASSPTGPGYQETQYF. CDR3 DNA sequence: TGTGCCAGCAGTCCGACAGGGCCGGGGTACCAAGAGACCCAGTACTTC.

The CDR3 loop reads CAVIVRGRGTEAFF. The CDR3 bases are TGTGCCGTTATAGTCAGGGGGCGAGGAACTGAAGCTTTCTTT. This sequence joins TRBV6-5 and TRBJ1-1, with 8 positions matching TRBD1. The CDR3 has 14 amino acids. V gave up 11 bases and J gave up 5 bases; unmatched junction bases: 13. Germline V CDR1 and CDR2: MNHEY, SVGAGI.

The genes are TRBV7-9 and TRBJ2-7; 11 nucleotides agree with TRBD2. Germline values: CDR1 SEHNR, CDR2 FQNEAQ (reference sequence). This CDR3 is built from 13 residues. J was trimmed by 7 bases and V by 6 bases; bases with no gene match: 5. The CDR3 here is CASSSGRAGEQYF. The CDR3 bases are TGTGCCAGCAGTAGCGGGAGGGCCGGGGAGCAGTACTTC.

The CDR3 DNA sequence: TGTGCCAGCAGCCCGCGACTAGCGAACACCGGGGAGCTGTTTTTT. It specifies CASSPRLANTGELFF. V usage is TRBV9 and J usage is TRBJ2-2; D possibly corresponds to TRBD2 (6 bases). The CDR3 loop spans 15 amino acids. Germline CDR1 SGDLS, CDR2 YYNGEE. Trimming pared 4 bases from V and 0 bases from J, leaving 10 bases between. Looking up the rest from reference TRBV9 and TRBJ2-2 gives the full variable domain: DSGVTQTPKHLITATGQRVTLRCSPRSGDLSVYWYQQSLDQGLQFLIQYYNGEERAKGNILERFSAQQFPDLHSELNLSSLELGDSALYFCASSPRLANTGELFFGEGSRLTVL.

The genes are TRBV27 and TRBJ1-2; TRBD1 agrees at 8 bases. Per the germline V gene, CDR1 is MNHEY and CDR2 is SMNVEV (reference sequence). Trimming cost V 0 bases and J 6 bases; bases outside gene matches: 3. CDR3 length: 14 amino acids. The chain's CDR3 is CASSLSDREDGYTF. The CDR3 bases are TGTGCCAGCAGTTTATCGGACAGGGAGGATGGCTACACCTTC.

The chain employs TRBV5-4 and TRBJ1-5; a possible D gene is TRBD1 (6 bases). Trimming pared 4 bases from V and 7 bases from J, leaving 12 bases between. Germline lookup yields CDR1 SGHNT and CDR2 YYREEE (reference sequence). This CDR3 comprises 13 residues. CDR3: CASSIGGGQPQHF. DNA for the CDR3: TGTGCCAGCAGCATAGGCGGGGGCCAGCCCCAGCATTTT. The complete variable domain, with remaining parts taken from reference TRBV5-4 and TRBJ1-5, reads ETGVTQSPTHLIKTRGQQVTLRCSSQSGHNTVSWYQQALGQGPQFIFQYYREEENGRGNFPPRFSGLQFPNYSSELNVNALELDDSALYLCASSIGGGQPQHFGDGTRLSIL.

This clone was detected only once. V usage is TRBV6-1 and J usage is TRBJ1-1; 7 bases align to TRBD1. Trimming took 7 bases from V and 0 from J; bases not matched to a gene: 2. The CDR3 is 13 residues long. CDR1 and CDR2 from the germline V gene are MNHNS and SASEGT. The CDR3 DNA sequence: TGTGCCAGCACGGGACAGATGAACACTGAAGCTTTCTTT. Residues: CASTGQMNTEAFF.

The genes are TRBV10-3 and TRBJ1-2; D may be TRBD1 (6 bases). Germline V lookup: CDR1 ENHRY, CDR2 SYGVKD. The CDR3 runs 21 residues. Deletions cut 8 bases from V and 0 bases from J, with 34 bases between. The CDR3 bases are TGTGCCATCGGGGGGGCAGGGACCAGCCGGGAACCCCAGAAATCTAACTATGGCTACACCTTC. Amino acids: CAIGGAGTSREPQKSNYGYTF.

The genes are TRBV7-9 and TRBJ1-6; D call uncertain. V gave up 6 bases and J gave up 3 bases, with 12 bases separating them. This CDR3 is 15 amino acids long. Germline CDR1 SEHNR, CDR2 FQNEAQ (reference sequence). The CDR3 spells CASRPTGNYNSPLHF. DNA for the CDR3: TGTGCCAGCAGGCCAACCGGGAACTATAATTCACCCCTCCACTTT.

V and J are TRBV11-3 and TRBJ2-1, with TRBD2 identical over 9 bases. The CDR3 length is 16 residues. Germline loops: CDR1 SGHNT, CDR2 YENEEA. V lost 1 base, J lost 3 bases, and 4 bases stayed unmatched. The CDR3 coding sequence is TGTGCCAGCAGCTTAGGGTTGACTAGCGGCTACAATGAGCAGTTCTTC. Encoded protein: CASSLGLTSGYNEQFF.

The chain links TRBV5-1 to TRBJ2-7, with a weak D call TRBD2 (7 bases). The germline V and J ends were trimmed by 3 bases and 3 bases, with 13 bases remaining between them. The CDR3 covers 14 residues. Germline CDR1 and CDR2: SGHRS and YFSETQ. Written as DNA, the CDR3 is TGCGCCAGCAGCTCCGCGGGGGCTGGCTACGAGCAGTACTTC. It codes for CASSSAGAGYEQYF.

This clone was seen a single time. One base away lies a much larger clone, so this may be a sequencing read error. This chain connects TRBV11-2 to TRBJ1-1; 7 nucleotides align to TRBD1. This CDR3 has 15 residues. CDR1 is SGHAT and CDR2 is FQNNGV in the germline V gene. CDR3 DNA sequence: TGTGCCAACAGCCCCCTGACAGGGAGGAACACTGAAGCTTTCTTT. As protein: CANSPLTGRNTEAFF.

J is TRBJ1-1 and V is TRBV10-3, with 8 bases fitting TRBD1. The CDR3 has 15 residues. Germline CDR1 reads ENHRY; CDR2 reads SYGVKD. J lost 1 base, V lost 3 bases, and 4 bases had no gene match. For the CDR3, the DNA is TGTGCCATCAGTGAACGGCAGGGGGCGAACACTGAAGCTTTCTTT. This gives the protein CAISERQGANTEAFF.

The chain employs TRBV19 and TRBJ2-4; possible D gene TRBD2, 5 bases. Germline CDR1 is LNHDA and CDR2 is SQIVND (reference sequence). With 0 bases removed from V and 1 base from J, the gap between germline ends came to 19 bases. The CDR3 totals 19 residues. Here the CDR3 DNA reads TGTGCCAGTAGTATAGATCCCATCGGGGAGAGCGCGGCCAAAAACATTCAGTACTTC. The encoded protein is CASSIDPIGESAAKNIQYF.

This clone has just one count. The rearrangement links TRBV10-3 to TRBJ1-1; TRBD1 is a possible D gene (5 bases). Germline V gene sequence: CDR1 ENHRY, CDR2 SYGVKD. This CDR3 is built from 14 residues. The V end lost 4 bases, the J end lost 1 base, and 10 bases lay between the germline ends. CDR3 sequence reads: CAISAGTANTEAFF. The CDR3 region has the DNA TGTGCCATCAGTGCCGGGACTGCGAACACTGAAGCTTTCTTT.

J is TRBJ1-1 and V is TRBV6-5; D is uncertain. The ends were cut back, 2 bases at V and 9 bases at J, with 22 bases in the middle. The germline gives CDR1 MNHEY, CDR2 SVGAGI. This CDR3 contains 16 residues. The DNA of the CDR3 is TGTGCCAGCAGTTACCAGGCGGACGAGCGGGTATCTAAAGCTTTCTTT. Its protein is CASSYQADERVSKAFF.

This chain connects TRBV9 to TRBJ2-7, with 10 bases aligning to TRBD2. The CDR3 has 14 residues. The germline CDR1 and CDR2 sequences are SGDLS and YYNGEE. Trimming cost V 4 bases and J 2 bases; bases outside gene matches: 3. The CDR3 region has the DNA TGTGCCAGCAGCCCTAGCGGGGGCCCCTACGAGCAGTACTTC. Translating gives CASSPSGGPYEQYF. Combining the CDR3 with reference TRBV9 and TRBJ2-7 gives the whole variable domain DSGVTQTPKHLITATGQRVTLRCSPRSGDLSVYWYQQSLDQGLQFLIQYYNGEERAKGNILERFSAQQFPDLHSELNLSSLELGDSALYFCASSPSGGPYEQYFGPGTRLTVT.